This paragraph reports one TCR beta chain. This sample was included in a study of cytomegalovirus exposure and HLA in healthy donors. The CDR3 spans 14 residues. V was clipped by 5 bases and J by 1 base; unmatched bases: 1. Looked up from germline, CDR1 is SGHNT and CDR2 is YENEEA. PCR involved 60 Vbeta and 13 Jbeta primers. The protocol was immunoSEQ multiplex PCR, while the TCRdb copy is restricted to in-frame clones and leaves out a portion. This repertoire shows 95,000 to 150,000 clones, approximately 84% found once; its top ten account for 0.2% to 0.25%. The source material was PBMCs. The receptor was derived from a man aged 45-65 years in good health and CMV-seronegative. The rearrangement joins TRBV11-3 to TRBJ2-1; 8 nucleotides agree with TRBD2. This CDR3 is CASSPGGSYNEQFF. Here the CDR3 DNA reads TGTGCCAGCAGCCCGGGGGGGTCCTACAATGAGCAGTTCTTC.